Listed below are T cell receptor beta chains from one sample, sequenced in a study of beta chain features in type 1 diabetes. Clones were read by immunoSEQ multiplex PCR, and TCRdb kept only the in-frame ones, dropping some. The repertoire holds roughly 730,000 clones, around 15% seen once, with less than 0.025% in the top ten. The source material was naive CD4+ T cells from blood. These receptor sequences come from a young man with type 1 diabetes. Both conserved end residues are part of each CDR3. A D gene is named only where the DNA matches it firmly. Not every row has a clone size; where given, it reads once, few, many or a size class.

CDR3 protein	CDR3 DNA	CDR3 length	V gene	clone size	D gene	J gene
CASSLASTSGVEQYF	TGTGCCAGCAGCTTGGCTTCGACTAGCGGGGTTGAGCAGTACTTC	15	TRBV5-6	.	TRBD2	TRBJ2-7
CAWSELLDPTDTQYF	TGTGCCTGGAGCGAGTTGTTGGACCCCACAGATACGCAGTATTTT	15	TRBV30	few	.	TRBJ2-3
CAWSVQLPRGHEQYF	TGTGCCTGGAGTGTACAACTACCCAGGGGCCACGAGCAGTACTTC	15	TRBV30	few	.	TRBJ2-7
CASIGTGERNEQFF	TGTGCCAGTATCGGGACAGGGGAACGTAATGAGCAGTTCTTC	14	TRBV19	.	TRBD1	TRBJ2-1
CASIRQGQETQYF	TGTGCCAGCATTAGACAGGGCCAAGAGACCCAGTACTTC	13	TRBV6-1	.	TRBD1	TRBJ2-5
CASSYGRLVVFNEQFF	TGTGCCAGCAGTTACGGCCGCCTAGTGGTGTTCAACGAGCAGTTCTTC	16	TRBV6-5	.	.	TRBJ2-1
CASTQAVSTDTQYF	TGTGCCAGTACCCAGGCGGTAAGCACAGATACGCAGTATTTT	14	TRBV19	few	.	TRBJ2-3
CAWSVGCGDSPLHF	TGTGCCTGGAGTGTGGGTTGCGGGGATTCACCCCTCCACTTT	14	TRBV30	.	.	TRBJ1-6
CASRPWAGEQYF	TGTGCCAGCAGGCCTTGGGCTGGGGAGCAGTATTTT	12	TRBV6-6	few	.	TRBJ2-3
CASSSEPGGVKGYTF	TGTGCCAGCAGTTCTGAGCCAGGGGGCGTTAAGGGCTACACCTTC	15	TRBV6-1	.	TRBD1	TRBJ1-2